The source of this T cell receptor beta chain is a study of graft-versus-host responses after intestinal transplantation. Background on the study: Each patient got anti-thymocyte globulin induction, then tacrolimus and steroids for three to four years.

Libraries were prepared by immunoSEQ multiplex PCR; TCRdb keeps only in-frame clonotypes and omits some of them. Among 70,000 to 95,000 clones listed, around 93% were seen once. Note on this clone: The antigen is unknown.

The sequencing used unstimulated CD8+ T cells sorted from spleen or lymph node cells, collected before transplant. This TCR derives from a human donor who was the organ donor for an intestinal transplant.

The CDR3 DNA follows: TGCGCCAGCAGCCAAGCAGGGGGAGATACGCAGTATTTT. Amino acids: CASSQAGGDTQYF. The chain joins TRBV4-1 to TRBJ2-3, with 7 bases aligning to TRBD1. V lost 1 base and J lost 5; bases outside the gene matches: 0. Germline V gene sequence: CDR1 MGHRA, CDR2 YSYEKL. The CDR3 spans 13 residues.